The present T cell receptor beta chain was sequenced within a study of identical twins. In TCRdb, the 5' RACE reads were re-called with MiXCR into one record per CDR3 protein. The table records approximately 500,000 distinct CDR3 sequences, 20% to 25% of them present only once. The CDR3 runs 12 residues. V lost 5 bases and J 6 bases, leaving 9 bases between the germline ends. Germline V gene data show CDR1 as SGHTA and CDR2 as FQGNSA. The data also belong to a second study, concerning T cells expressing NK-cell markers. That study adds: Beta-chain profiling covered CD3+CD56+NKG2C+, CD3+CD56+NKG2C- and CD3+CD56-NKG2C+ sorted subsets. One of eight sequenced donors was HCMV-seronegative; the other seven were seropositive. Researchers report these clonotypes also headed the CD3+CD56-NKG2C+ fraction in several donors.

This TCR came from a young woman in good health. The J gene is TRBJ2-3, the V gene TRBV7-2; no firm D call. Sequenced: CD4+ T cells sorted from blood. This CDR3 is CASSHGADTQYF. For the CDR3, the DNA is TGTGCCAGCAGCCACGGCGCGGATACGCAGTATTTT.